These T cell receptor beta chains were read from a single sample in a study of human T cells and chemical hapten exposure. TCRdb re-called the RACE reads with MiXCR, one entry per CDR3 protein. The sample comprises about 170,000 distinct CDR3 sequences, roughly 25% of which are singletons, and under 2.5% rests with the top ten. The sample here was whole blood, taken in connection with sensitization to the hapten diphenylcyclopropenone (DPC). The receptors were sampled from a young woman with alopecia areata. Some clones in this sample may be carry-over from other donors' samples. The CDR3 runs from the conserved cysteine through the conserved F or W. The D gene is left open where the match is weak. Clone size is given for some rows only: seen once, a few or many times, or a class if the clone is expanded.

j_call: TRBJ2-7; d_call: NA; clone_size: NA; v_call: TRBV20-1; cdr3_aa: CSANQVVRNEQYF; cdr3_nt: TGCAGTGCTAACCAGGTCGTGAGGAACGAGCAGTACTTC
j_call: TRBJ1-5; d_call: NA; clone_size: NA; v_call: TRBV25-1; cdr3_aa: CASSEGLHQPQHF; cdr3_nt: TGTGCCAGCAGTGAAGGGTTACATCAGCCCCAGCATTTT
j_call: TRBJ2-5; d_call: NA; clone_size: few; v_call: TRBV7-2; cdr3_aa: CASRVSQETQYF; cdr3_nt: TGTGCCAGCAGGGTTAGCCAAGAGACCCAGTACTTC
j_call: TRBJ2-1; d_call: NA; clone_size: few; v_call: TRBV28; cdr3_aa: CASSLPAYNEQFF; cdr3_nt: TGTGCCAGCAGTTTGCCAGCTTACAATGAGCAGTTCTTC
j_call: TRBJ2-7; d_call: NA; clone_size: few; v_call: TRBV24-1; cdr3_aa: CATSEPTGGEQYF; cdr3_nt: TGTGCCACCAGTGAGCCGACCGGAGGCGAGCAGTACTTC
j_call: TRBJ1-2; d_call: NA; clone_size: few; v_call: TRBV4-3; cdr3_aa: CASSQDRVYGYTF; cdr3_nt: TGCGCCAGCAGCCAAGACAGGGTCTATGGCTACACCTTC
j_call: TRBJ2-3; d_call: TRBD2; clone_size: NA; v_call: TRBV2; cdr3_aa: CASSVGLAGTRDTQYF; cdr3_nt: TGTGCCAGTAGTGTCGGACTAGCGGGGACGAGAGATACGCAGTATTTT
j_call: TRBJ2-4; d_call: TRBD2; clone_size: few; v_call: TRBV7-9; cdr3_aa: CASSRRGLEGYIQYF; cdr3_nt: TGTGCCAGCAGCCGCAGAGGACTAGAGGGATACATTCAGTACTTC
j_call: TRBJ2-1; d_call: NA; clone_size: NA; v_call: TRBV6-5; cdr3_aa: CASSWSERYHNEQFF; cdr3_nt: TGTGCCAGCAGTTGGAGCGAACGATACCATAATGAGCAGTTCTTC
j_call: TRBJ2-3; d_call: TRBD2; clone_size: NA; v_call: TRBV7-3; cdr3_aa: CASSLRGGGLSTDTQYF; cdr3_nt: TGTGCCAGCAGCTTGCGGGGGGGAGGATTAAGCACAGATACGCAGTATTTT
j_call: TRBJ2-7; d_call: TRBD2; clone_size: few; v_call: TRBV4-3; cdr3_aa: CASSQAPSGESYEQYF; cdr3_nt: TGCGCCAGCAGCCAAGCTCCTAGCGGGGAGTCCTACGAGCAGTACTTC
j_call: TRBJ1-1; d_call: NA; clone_size: NA; v_call: TRBV4-2; cdr3_aa: CASSQEEWNTEAFF; cdr3_nt: TGTGCCAGCAGCCAAGAGGAATGGAACACTGAAGCTTTCTTT
j_call: TRBJ1-1; d_call: NA; clone_size: NA; v_call: TRBV4-3; cdr3_aa: CASSQGVKGSRNTEAFF; cdr3_nt: TGCGCCAGCAGCCAAGGGGTCAAGGGGAGTCGCAACACTGAAGCTTTCTTT
j_call: TRBJ1-5; d_call: NA; clone_size: NA; v_call: TRBV2; cdr3_aa: CASSEVRNSNQPQHF; cdr3_nt: TGTGCCAGCAGTGAAGTGAGGAATAGCAATCAGCCCCAGCATTTT
j_call: TRBJ2-1; d_call: NA; clone_size: once; v_call: TRBV5-8; cdr3_aa: CASSWRASSYNEQFF; cdr3_nt: TGTGCCAGCAGCTGGCGGGCCAGCTCCTACAATGAGCAGTTCTTC
j_call: TRBJ2-7; d_call: TRBD2; clone_size: NA; v_call: TRBV4-2; cdr3_aa: CASSQRGGSYEQYF; cdr3_nt: TGTGCCAGCAGCCAGAGGGGAGGGTCCTACGAGCAGTACTTC